The rows below give T cell receptor beta chains drawn from one sample of a study of vaccination effects on CD4 cells after COVID-19. Assay used: immunoSEQ multiplex PCR; TCRdb lists only in-frame clones, some missing. This table has about 27,000 clones, around three quarters appearing once. Which antigens these TCRs recognize remains unknown. The source was CD4+ T cells from PBMCs cultured with HCoV-NL63 spike peptides, collected before COVID-19 vaccination. These receptors all come from a human donor who received a COVID-19 vaccine. Both conserved end residues are part of each CDR3. Fields, in order: clone size, D gene, V gene, J gene, CDR3 protein, CDR3 DNA. The D gene is left open where the match is weak. Some rows mark clone size as missing; the rest say once, few, many or name a class of expanded clone.

NA	TRBD2	TRBV7-8	TRBJ2-7	CASSPLSGSSYEQYF	TGTGCCAGCAGCCCCCTTAGCGGGAGTTCCTACGAGCAGTACTTC
NA	NA	TRBV4-2	TRBJ1-1	CASSQDPDMNTEAFF	TGTGCCAGCAGCCAAGATCCAGACATGAACACTGAAGCTTTCTTT
NA	TRBD1	TRBV10-3	TRBJ2-3	CATRFETGGSDTQYF	TGTGCCACCCGGTTCGAGACAGGGGGCTCAGATACGCAGTATTTT
NA	NA	TRBV6-5	TRBJ1-2	CASSWGTRFYGYTF	TGTGCCAGCAGTTGGGGGACTCGGTTCTATGGCTACACCTTC
NA	TRBD1	TRBV7-2	TRBJ2-5	CASSLDRGRETQYF	TGTGCCAGCAGCCTTGACAGGGGGCGAGAGACCCAGTACTTC
few	NA	TRBV30	TRBJ1-2	CAWSPPQGFRYGYTF	TGTGCCTGGAGTCCACCCCAGGGATTTCGCTATGGCTACACCTTC
few	TRBD1	TRBV11-2	TRBJ1-1	CASSLRQGAEAFF	TGTGCCAGCAGCCTTAGACAGGGGGCTGAAGCTTTCTTT
NA	NA	TRBV4-2	TRBJ1-2	CASSQDGPGFGGYTF	TGTGCCAGCAGCCAAGACGGGCCAGGGTTTGGTGGCTACACCTTC
NA	TRBD2	TRBV5-1	TRBJ2-5	CASSSSLLAAAETQYF	TGCGCCAGCAGCTCGTCGTTACTAGCGGCAGCGGAGACCCAGTACTTC
few	NA	TRBV5-1	TRBJ1-4	CASSLFGSGEKLFF	TGCGCCAGCAGCTTGTTTGGGAGTGGGGAAAAACTGTTTTTT
once	TRBD1	TRBV6-2/TRBV6-3	TRBJ2-7	CASSYSGTGGYEQYF	TGTGCCAGCAGTTACTCCGGGACAGGGGGTTACGAGCAGTACTTC
NA	NA	TRBV28	TRBJ1-3	CAALPSSGNTIYF	TGTGCCGCGCTCCCCTCCTCTGGAAACACCATATATTTT
NA	NA	TRBV3-1/TRBV3-2	TRBJ2-1	CASSQEGRNYNEQFF	TGTGCCAGCAGCCAGGAGGGACGGAATTACAATGAGCAGTTCTTC
NA	NA	TRBV5-1	TRBJ1-6	CASSPPGGNNSPLHF	TGCGCCAGCAGCCCCCCAGGCGGGAATAATTCACCCCTCCACTTT
few	NA	TRBV24-1	TRBJ1-5	CATSEGGNQPQHF	TGTGCCACCAGTGAGGGGGGGAATCAGCCCCAGCATTTT
NA	TRBD1	TRBV30	TRBJ2-7	CAGRQGSLEQYF	TGTGCCGGCCGACAGGGGTCCCTCGAGCAGTACTTC
NA	NA	TRBV10-3	TRBJ2-1	CAIQGDGGDNEQFF	TGTGCCATTCAAGGGGACGGAGGCGACAATGAGCAGTTCTTC
NA	NA	TRBV7-2	TRBJ2-7	CASSLGHRGEQYF	TGTGCCAGCAGCTTGGGGCACCGCGGCGAGCAGTACTTC
NA	NA	TRBV5-4	TRBJ2-5	CASSPQNTQETQYF	TGTGCCAGCAGCCCCCAGAACACCCAAGAGACCCAGTACTTC
NA	NA	TRBV18	TRBJ2-7	CASSSGGYGYDEQYF	TGTGCCAGCTCCTCTGGCGGGTACGGTTACGACGAGCAGTACTTC
NA	NA	TRBV29-1	TRBJ2-7	CSVDRSQRYEQYF	TGCAGCGTTGACCGCTCCCAAAGATACGAGCAGTACTTC
NA	NA	TRBV9	TRBJ1-2	CASIGDNYGYTF	TGTGCCAGCATAGGAGATAACTATGGCTACACCTTC
NA	NA	TRBV5-4	TRBJ2-5	CASSLLMETQYF	TGTGCCAGCAGCCTCTTAATGGAGACCCAGTACTTC
NA	NA	TRBV2	TRBJ1-3	CASRGISGNTIYF	TGTGCCAGCAGGGGCATCTCTGGAAACACCATATATTTT
NA	NA	TRBV2	TRBJ2-5	CASGPSGLPRETQYF	TGTGCCAGCGGGCCTTCCGGACTCCCACGGGAGACCCAGTACTTC
few	NA	TRBV18	TRBJ1-1	CASSPGQDTEAFF	TGTGCCAGCTCACCGGGGCAGGACACTGAAGCTTTCTTT
NA	NA	TRBV6-1	TRBJ1-4	CASSENGWPNEKLFF	TGTGCCAGCAGTGAAAACGGGTGGCCTAATGAAAAACTGTTTTTT
NA	NA	TRBV7-2	TRBJ1-1	CASSSRGRGFEITEAFF	TGTGCCAGCAGCTCCCGGGGGCGCGGGTTTGAGATAACTGAAGCTTTCTTT
NA	NA	TRBV15	TRBJ1-6	CATRDTAGVSPLHF	TGTGCCACCAGGGATACAGCAGGGGTCTCACCCCTCCACTTT
NA	NA	TRBV5-1	TRBJ2-6	CASSLAGPGLVNSGANVLTF	TGCGCCAGCAGCTTGGCAGGTCCGGGTTTAGTGAACTCTGGGGCCAACGTCCTGACTTTC
once	NA	TRBV9	TRBJ1-1	CASSVDAGRRTEAFF	TGTGCCAGCAGCGTAGACGCAGGGAGAAGGACTGAAGCTTTCTTT
NA	NA	TRBV3-1/TRBV3-2	TRBJ2-2	CASSQRGRFDGELFF	TGTGCCAGCAGCCAAAGAGGGAGGTTTGACGGGGAGCTGTTTTTT
once	NA	TRBV5-5	TRBJ1-6	CASSDLRARFSTLHF	TGTGCCAGCAGTGACCTGCGGGCCCGATTTTCAACCCTCCACTTT
NA	NA	TRBV3-1/TRBV3-2	TRBJ2-1	CASSRTGRGWQFF	TGTGCCAGCAGCCGGACCGGTAGAGGGTGGCAGTTCTTC
NA	NA	TRBV5-1	TRBJ1-2	CASSLGGGVYGYTF	TGCGCCAGCAGCTTGGGAGGAGGGGTCTATGGCTACACCTTC
NA	NA	TRBV2	TRBJ1-5	CASSGRTSNQPQHF	TGTGCCAGCTCAGGCCGGACTAGCAATCAGCCCCAGCATTTT
NA	TRBD2	TRBV30	TRBJ2-3	CAWSPRLAGYTDTQYF	TGTGCCTGGAGTCCCCGACTAGCGGGATACACAGATACGCAGTATTTT
NA	TRBD2	TRBV10-3	TRBJ2-5	CAIRGLAGETQYF	TGTGCCATCAGGGGACTAGCAGGGGAGACCCAGTACTTC
NA	NA	TRBV9	TRBJ1-3	CASSPPSGGFGNTIYF	TGTGCCAGCAGCCCACCTAGCGGGGGCTTCGGAAACACCATATATTTT
NA	NA	TRBV19	TRBJ1-3	CASSMAVGNTIYF	TGTGCCAGTAGTATGGCCGTTGGAAACACCATATATTTT
NA	TRBD2	TRBV4-1	TRBJ2-1	CASSQELAGAYNEQFF	TGCGCCAGCAGCCAAGAACTAGCGGGGGCATACAATGAGCAGTTCTTC
NA	TRBD2	TRBV29-1	TRBJ2-7	CSVVPSGNYEQYF	TGCAGCGTTGTCCCTAGCGGGAACTACGAGCAGTACTTC
few	NA	TRBV3-1/TRBV3-2	TRBJ1-1	CASSAPGLMNTEAFF	TGTGCCAGCAGCGCCCCGGGGCTCATGAACACTGAAGCTTTCTTT
NA	NA	TRBV9	TRBJ1-1	CASSVGPGNTEAFF	TGTGCCAGCAGCGTAGGTCCAGGGAACACTGAAGCTTTCTTT
NA	NA	TRBV2	TRBJ1-4	CASSERALNEKLFF	TGTGCCAGCAGTGAAAGAGCCCTCAATGAAAAACTGTTTTTT
once	NA	TRBV3-1/TRBV3-2	TRBJ2-5	CASSHPRETQYF	TGTGCCAGCAGCCACCCCAGAGAGACCCAGTACTTC
NA	TRBD1	TRBV6-5	TRBJ1-1	CASSPGQGLWAFF	TGTGCCAGCAGCCCAGGACAGGGCCTCTGGGCTTTCTTT
NA	NA	TRBV7-9	TRBJ2-7	CASSWDGTRAAEQYF	TGTGCCAGCAGCTGGGACGGGACCCGGGCGGCCGAGCAGTACTTC
few	NA	TRBV6-1	TRBJ1-2	CASSERGLGYTF	TGTGCCAGCAGTGAACGGGGACTCGGCTACACCTTC
NA	NA	TRBV5-4	TRBJ2-7	CASSLGRGKVLPTGWYF	TGTGCCAGCAGCTTGGGGAGGGGGAAAGTCCTACCTACCGGATGGTACTTC
NA	TRBD1	TRBV6-6	TRBJ1-2	CASRLLQGADGYTF	TGTGCCAGCAGGTTATTACAGGGGGCGGACGGCTACACCTTC
NA	NA	TRBV11-2	TRBJ1-3	CASSLVSAGFGAGNTIYF	TGTGCCAGCAGCTTAGTCTCGGCAGGCTTCGGGGCTGGAAACACCATATATTTT